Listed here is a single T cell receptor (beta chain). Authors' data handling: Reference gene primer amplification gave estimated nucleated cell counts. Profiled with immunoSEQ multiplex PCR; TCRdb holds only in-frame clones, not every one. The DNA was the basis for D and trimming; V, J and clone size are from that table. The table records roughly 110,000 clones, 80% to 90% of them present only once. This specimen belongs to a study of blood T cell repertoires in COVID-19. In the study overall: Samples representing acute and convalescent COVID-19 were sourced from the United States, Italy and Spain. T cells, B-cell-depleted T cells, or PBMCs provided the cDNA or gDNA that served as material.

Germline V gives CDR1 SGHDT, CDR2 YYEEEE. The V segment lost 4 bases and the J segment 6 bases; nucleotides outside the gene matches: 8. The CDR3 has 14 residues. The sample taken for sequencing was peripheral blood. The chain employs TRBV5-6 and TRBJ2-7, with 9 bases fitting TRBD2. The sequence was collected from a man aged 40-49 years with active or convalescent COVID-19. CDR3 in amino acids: CASSPLPTSGEQYF. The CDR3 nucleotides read TGTGCCAGCAGCCCTCTGCCGACTAGCGGCGAGCAGTACTTC.